One sample yielded the 30 T cell receptor beta chains listed below, sequenced in a study of tumor-infiltrating lymphocytes in primary liver carcinoma. They got blood RNA out of unsorted whole blood and also pulled out germline DNA. The investigators made TCR beta cDNA from around 530 ng total RNA, using a constant-region primer. Researchers made the TCR beta libraries by running three nested multiplex PCR rounds with slightly modified ARM-PCR. Primers for the first two PCR rounds were TRBV1-TRBV30 forward primers and a C-beta reverse primer (roughly 10 cycles per round). A single record per CDR3 protein comes from TCRdb applying MiXCR to the multiplex PCR reads. The repertoire holds roughly 330,000 distinct CDR3 sequences, with about two thirds as singletons. Sequencing was done on a sample of peripheral blood. These receptors came from a middle-aged man with primary liver carcinoma and hepatitis B virus infection.

A word on this clonotype: An end of the junction does not agree with germline; a read error may underlie this. The chain uses TRBV4-1 and TRBJ2-7, with D perhaps matching TRBD1 or TRBD2 (6 bases each). The germline CDR1 and CDR2 sequences are MGHRA and YSYEKL. This CDR3 is 19 amino acids long. Here the CDR3 DNA reads TGCGCCACCAGCCGAAAGGAGGGTTCCCCCGAGACAGGTAGCTACGAGCAGTACTTC. It codes for CATSRKEGSPETGSYEQYF.

In the case of this clonotype: A much bigger clone sits one base away, suggesting this may be a read error. V gene TRBV4-3 combines with J gene TRBJ2-1; TRBD2 might be the D (7 bases). CDR1 is LGHNA and CDR2 is YSLEER in the germline V gene. The CDR3 is made up of 13 amino acids. This chain's CDR3 is CANSEGGDHEQFF. In DNA, the CDR3 is TGCGCCAACAGCGAGGGGGGGGACCATGAGCAGTTCTTC.

This clonotype is classed as medium-sized. This chain joins TRBV11-2 and TRBJ2-5; D is perhaps TRBD2 (5 bases). This CDR3 spans 16 amino acids. Trimming took 4 bases from V and 4 from J, leaving 19 bases between them. Germline V lookup: CDR1 SGHAT, CDR2 FQNNGV. CDR3 nucleotide sequence: TGTGCCAGCAGCTCAAGTACGCGGGTGCGGGTAGAGACCCAGTACTTC. This codes for CASSSSTRVRVETQYF.

Note on this clonotype: This sequence may be a read error, since a much larger clone differs from it by one base. The V gene is TRBV5-4, the J gene TRBJ2-1, with 8 bases matching TRBD2. CDR1 and CDR2 from the germline V gene are SGHNT and YYREEE (reference sequence). V lost 5 bases and J lost 0; bases outside the gene matches: 16. The CDR3 extends over 19 amino acids. The CDR3 nucleotides read TGTGCCAGCAGTCTTCGGGGGGGAATAGCGCAGAGCTCCTACAATGAGCAGTTCTTC. This translates into CASSLRGGIAQSSYNEQFF.

The rearrangement uses TRBV10-3 and TRBJ2-5; TRBD2 might be the D (5 bases). V lost 4 bases and J 1 base, leaving 16 bases between the germline ends. Germline lookup yields CDR1 ENHRY and CDR2 SYGVKD. The CDR3 covers 16 residues. The CDR3 is CAISGHGRGSQETQYF. The CDR3 nucleotides are TGTGCCATCAGTGGTCACGGTCGGGGAAGCCAAGAGACCCAGTACTTC.

With regard to this clonotype: This may come from a read error, since a much larger clone is one base off. V gene TRBV5-6 combines with J gene TRBJ2-7, with TRBD1 matching over 8 bases. J was trimmed by 11 bases and V by 0 bases; bases with no gene match: 10. Germline CDR1 and CDR2: SGHDT and YYEEEE. The CDR3 is 14 residues long. The CDR3 nucleotides read TGTGCCAGCAGCTTGGGACAGGGGACTTCGAAGGAGTACTTC. Amino acids: CASSLGQGTSKEYF.

About this clonotype: This could be a read error, since a much larger clone is one nucleotide away. The CDR3 loop reads CTSSPRELGYGYTF. As DNA, the CDR3 is TGCACCAGCAGCCCAAGGGAATTGGGCTATGGCTACACCTTC. The chain carries TRBV4-1 and TRBJ1-2; D unresolved. The V gene's germline CDR1 is MGHRA and CDR2 YSYEKL. This CDR3 comprises 14 residues.

As to this clonotype: The junction and the germline gene differ at one end; a read error may be behind it. The rearrangement links TRBV11-1 to TRBJ1-5; a weak D match, TRBD1 (5 bases). The CDR3 consists of 12 residues. From germline, CDR1 is SGHAT and CDR2 FQDESV (reference sequence). The CDR3 sequence: CVSSFGTPAQHF. The CDR3 region has the DNA TGTGTCAGCAGCTTCGGGACTCCAGCCCAGCATTTT.

Concerning this clonotype itself: A much larger clone differs by one base, so this may be a read error. The V and J genes are TRBV6-5 and TRBJ2-6; 9 nucleotides agree with TRBD1. CDR3 length: 19 residues. Germline V gene lookup returns CDR1 MNHEY and CDR2 SVGAGI. The CDR3 nucleotides read TGTGCCAGCAGCTTTAGTAATCCGGGACAGGGATTTGGGGCCAACGTCCTGATTTTC. Its translation is CASSFSNPGQGFGANVLIF.

This clonotype came up many times. The chain carries TRBV24-1 and TRBJ2-1, with no clear D. V lost 4 bases and J 5 bases, leaving 2 bases between the germline ends. Germline CDR1 reads KGHDR; CDR2 reads SFDVKD. The CDR3 extends over 11 amino acids. CDR3 DNA sequence: TGTGCCACCAGTGACGACAATGAGCAGTTCTTC. Amino acid sequence: CATSDDNEQFF.

Comment on this clonotype: A read error is possible here, since a much larger clone lies one base away. The chain is built from TRBV14 and TRBJ2-7; no definite D call. CDR1 is SGHDN and CDR2 is FVKESK in the germline V gene. This CDR3 region has 11 residues. This chain's CDR3 is CDSSQAYEQYF. The DNA of the CDR3 is TGTGACAGCAGCCAAGCTTACGAGCAGTACTTC.

The genes are TRBV11-2 and TRBJ1-1; no clear D gene. Trimming removed 1 base from V and 6 bases from J, with 12 bases in between. Germline V gives CDR1 SGHAT, CDR2 FQNNGV. There are 14 residues in the CDR3. CDR3 in amino acids: CASSLVMINAEAFF. As DNA, the CDR3 is TGTGCCAGCAGCTTAGTGATGATTAACGCTGAAGCTTTCTTT.

Details on this clonotype: A much bigger clone sits one base away, suggesting this may be a read error. J is TRBJ2-7 and V is TRBV12-3 or TRBV12-4; 7 nucleotides match TRBD2. The CDR3 is 12 residues long. Written as DNA, the CDR3 is TGTGCCAGCGGTTTTTCTAGCGGAGAGCAGTACTTC. Protein sequence: CASGFSSGEQYF.

A remark on this clonotype: A junction end diverges from the germline sequence, so it may reflect a read error. The V call is TRBV4-3, the J call TRBJ2-3; D is unresolved. CDR3 length: 15 amino acids. Germline-derived CDR1 and CDR2 are LGHNA and YSLEER. Here the CDR3 DNA reads TGTGCCAATAGCCAAGATCACACAGTGTCAGATACGCAGTATTTT. Encoded protein: CANSQDHTVSDTQYF.

The genes are TRBV11-2 and TRBJ2-3; 8 nucleotides match TRBD2. This CDR3 comprises 18 residues. V dropped 5 bases and J dropped 14; count of bases not matched to a gene: 27. Germline V gene data show CDR1 as SGHAT and CDR2 as FQNNGV. DNA of the CDR3: TGTGCCAGCAGCACAAGAGAGGTGGGACTAGTTAGCACAGATACGTGGTATTTT. Translated: CASSTREVGLVSTDTWYF.

To note about this clonotype: A much larger clone lies one base from this, so it may be a read error. This chain uses TRBV6-6 with TRBJ2-7; possible D gene TRBD2, 6 bases. The CDR3 runs 11 residues. V lost 9 bases to trimming and J lost 5 bases, with 11 bases between them. Germline CDR1 reads MNHNY; CDR2 reads SVGAGI (reference sequence). The CDR3 nucleotides are TGTGCCAGAGGGACGGGAGACGAGCAGTACTTC. This encodes CARGTGDEQYF.

This clonotype was picked up many times. The V gene is TRBV11-2, the J gene TRBJ2-7; TRBD1 might be the D (5 bases). CDR1 SGHAT and CDR2 FQNNGV come from the germline V gene. There are 17 residues in the CDR3. V lost 1 base, J lost 2 bases, and 18 bases lay in between. CDR3 bases: TGTGCCAGCAGCTTAGTGGGGCAGGGTTGTTCGCCCTACGAGCAGTACTTC. Translation: CASSLVGQGCSPYEQYF.

This clonotype was counted ten times or more. This sequence joins TRBV4-2 and TRBJ2-1; tentatively, D is TRBD1 (5 bases). The CDR3 totals 15 residues. Germline-derived CDR1 and CDR2 are LGHNA and YNFKEQ. The ends were cut back, 1 base at V and 0 bases at J, with 7 bases in the middle. For the CDR3, the DNA is TGTGCCAGCAGCCAAGTGGACAACTCCTACAATGAGCAGTTCTTC. Its translation: CASSQVDNSYNEQFF.

To note about this clonotype: Given a much more abundant clone one base away, this may be a read error. The V call is TRBV6-5, the J call TRBJ1-2; a weak D match, TRBD1 (5 bases). CDR1 and CDR2 (germline): MNHEY, SVGAGI. CDR3 size: 13 residues. Here the CDR3 reads CDSSDPGTYGYTF. The CDR3 nucleotides are TGTGACAGCAGCGACCCCGGGACCTATGGCTACACCTTC.

Concerning this clonotype itself: This may arise from a read error, as a much more abundant clone is one base away. CDR3 bases: TGTTCCAGCAGTTACCAGCGGGGCAGCCAAGGGTATGGCTACACCTTC. This translates into CSSSYQRGSQGYGYTF. The rearrangement joins TRBV6-5 to TRBJ1-2; possible D gene TRBD1, 5 bases. The CDR3 extends over 16 amino acids. Germline V gene data show CDR1 as MNHEY and CDR2 as SVGAGI.

A remark on this clonotype: The germline gene is not matched at one end of the junction; a read error may be the cause. This sequence joins TRBV11-2 and TRBJ2-7; D is uncertain. From germline, CDR1 is SGHAT and CDR2 FQNNGV. The CDR3 is 14 amino acids. The CDR3 DNA reads as TGTGCCAGCAGCTCTAACAAGAACTCCTACAAGCAGTACTTC. Translation gives CASSSNKNSYKQYF.

To note about this clonotype: A read error is possible here, since a much larger clone lies one base away. This chain joins TRBV6-5 and TRBJ2-3, with D uncertain. Per the germline V gene, CDR1 is MNHEY and CDR2 is SVGAGI. V dropped 8 bases and J dropped 7 bases, with 10 bases sitting between them. This CDR3 comprises 11 residues. Written as DNA, the CDR3 is TGTGCCAGCGAGGTGGGAAATACGCAGTATTTT. Translated, it gives CASEVGNTQYF.

V usage is TRBV11-2 and J usage is TRBJ1-4, with TRBD1 matching over 10 bases. The length of the CDR3 is 15 residues. V shed 7 bases and J 3 bases; nucleotides not matched to a gene: 5. The germline V gene encodes CDR1 SGHAT and CDR2 FQNNGV. Here the CDR3 reads CASILTGGSNEKLFF. The CDR3 DNA reads as TGTGCCAGCATCCTGACAGGGGGCTCTAATGAAAAACTGTTTTTT.

The genes are TRBV6-5 and TRBJ2-1; 9 bases match TRBD2. Germline V gene data show CDR1 as MNHEY and CDR2 as SVGAGI. V gave up 0 bases and J gave up 7 bases; unmatched junction bases: 4. The CDR3 has 15 residues. The CDR3 DNA reads TGTGCCAGCAGTTACTCGACTAGCGGTCCTAATGAGCAGTTCTTC. This gives the protein CASSYSTSGPNEQFF.

CDR3 sequence: CASNLTWSSYNEQFF. Written as DNA, the CDR3 is TGTGCCAGCAACCTGACATGGAGCTCCTACAATGAGCAGTTCTTC. This chain connects TRBV11-2 to TRBJ2-1, with D uncertain. V was shortened by 7 bases and J by 0 bases, with 13 bases between the two germline ends. CDR3 length: 15 amino acids. Germline V gene lookup returns CDR1 SGHAT and CDR2 FQNNGV.

V and J are TRBV5-6 and TRBJ2-1, with D possibly being TRBD1 (5 bases). Trimming removed 7 bases at V and 4 bases at J, with 6 bases between. Germline lookup yields CDR1 SGHDT and CDR2 YYEEEE. The CDR3 consists of 11 residues. The CDR3 here is CASGAYNEQFF. For the CDR3, the DNA is TGTGCCAGCGGGGCATACAATGAGCAGTTCTTC.

About this clonotype itself: As the CDR3 is not closed by the conserved phenylalanine or tryptophan, this likely results from a read error. The chain joins TRBV6-5 to TRBJ2-7; TRBD1 matches 7 bases. The J segment lost 3 bases and the V segment lost 10 bases, leaving 6 bases of the junction unmatched. The CDR3 contains 12 residues. Germline CDR1 reads MNHEY; CDR2 reads SVGAGI. CDR3 bases: TGTGCCAACAGCAGGGACAGCTACGAGCAGTACCTC. Translating it yields CANSRDSYEQYL.

Note on this clonotype: At one of its ends the junction is not consistent with the germline gene, which may arise from a read error. V usage is TRBV11-2 and J usage is TRBJ2-1, with TRBD2 identical over 7 bases. Germline V gene lookup returns CDR1 SGHAT and CDR2 FQNNGV. The CDR3 sequence is 15 residues long. CDR3 bases: TGTGCCAGCAGTCCGACTAGCTGCCCCTACAATGAGCAGTCCTTC. As protein: CASSPTSCPYNEQSF.

This clonotype has more than one count but fewer than ten. This clone may be a read error of a much larger clone one base away. The rearrangement links TRBV4-1 to TRBJ2-6; 8 bases are a match to TRBD1. Germline V gene sequence: CDR1 MGHRA, CDR2 YSYEKL. The CDR3 is 17 residues long. CDR3 nucleotide sequence: TGCACCAGCAGCCAAGATGACAGGGGCGCTGGGGCCAACGTCCTGACTTTC. Its translation is CTSSQDDRGAGANVLTF.

In the case of this clonotype: The junction departs from germline at one end; a sequencing error may be responsible. The chain carries TRBV6-1 and TRBJ1-2; 11 bases are a match to TRBD1. The CDR3 is 15 residues long. Looked up from germline, CDR1 is MNHNS and CDR2 is SASEGT. Written as DNA, the CDR3 is TGTGCCGGCAGTGAAGCGGGGACAGGGGGTAATGTTTACACCTTC. Translation: CAGSEAGTGGNVYTF.